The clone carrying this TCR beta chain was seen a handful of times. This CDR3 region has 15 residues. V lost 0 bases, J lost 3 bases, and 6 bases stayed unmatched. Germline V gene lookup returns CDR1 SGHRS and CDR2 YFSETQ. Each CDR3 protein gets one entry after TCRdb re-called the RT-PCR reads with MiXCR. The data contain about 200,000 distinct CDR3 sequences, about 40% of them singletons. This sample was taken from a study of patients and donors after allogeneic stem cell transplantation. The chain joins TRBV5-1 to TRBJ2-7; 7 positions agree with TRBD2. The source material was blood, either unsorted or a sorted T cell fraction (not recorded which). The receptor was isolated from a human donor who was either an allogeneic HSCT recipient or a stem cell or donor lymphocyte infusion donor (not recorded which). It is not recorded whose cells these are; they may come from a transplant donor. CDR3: CASSLDSREFYEQYF. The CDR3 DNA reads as TGCGCCAGCAGCTTGGATTCGCGGGAGTTCTACGAGCAGTACTTC.